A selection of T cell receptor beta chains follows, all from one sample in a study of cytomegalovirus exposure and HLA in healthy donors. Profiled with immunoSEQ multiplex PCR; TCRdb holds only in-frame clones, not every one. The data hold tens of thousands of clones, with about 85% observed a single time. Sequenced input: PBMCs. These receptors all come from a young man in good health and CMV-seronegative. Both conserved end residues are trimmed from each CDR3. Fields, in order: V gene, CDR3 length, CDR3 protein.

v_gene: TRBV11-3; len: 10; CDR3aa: ASSISRDTQY
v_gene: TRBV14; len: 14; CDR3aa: ASSQATGTSSDTQY
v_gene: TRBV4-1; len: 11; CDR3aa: ASSFQGTDTQY
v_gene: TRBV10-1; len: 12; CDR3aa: ASRADGDNYGYT
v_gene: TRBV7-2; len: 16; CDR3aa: ASSSGQTGGLNYNEQF
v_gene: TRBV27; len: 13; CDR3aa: ASSLSSPGTYEQY
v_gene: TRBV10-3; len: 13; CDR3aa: AISRMGQGMDTQY
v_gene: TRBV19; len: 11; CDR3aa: ASSITRNTEAF
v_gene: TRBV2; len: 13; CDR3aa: ASSLTAQGNNIQY
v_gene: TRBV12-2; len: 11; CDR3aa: ASRWTGNNEQF
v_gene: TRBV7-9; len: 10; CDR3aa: ASSLLRGGYT